The 22 T cell receptor beta chains listed next were all sequenced from one sample in a study of T cell changes during pregnancy in multiple sclerosis. Libraries were prepared by immunoSEQ multiplex PCR; TCRdb keeps only in-frame clonotypes and omits some of them. The table shows around 110,000 clones, with 85% to 95% occurring only once. The sample here was peripheral blood, taken in the third trimester of pregnancy. The receptors shown here come from a female donor in good health, enrolled as a control in a pregnancy study.

This chain connects TRBV19 to TRBJ2-5; weak D call: TRBD2 (5 bases). The CDR3 spans 15 residues. Germline V gene lookup returns CDR1 LNHDA and CDR2 SQIVND (reference sequence). V was cut by 5 bases and J by 5 bases, with 18 bases left in between. In DNA, the CDR3 is TGTGCCAGTAGTTTGGGGATCCGAAAGCGGGAGACCCAGTACTTC. It is translated as CASSLGIRKRETQYF.

This chain connects TRBV2 to TRBJ1-2; maybe TRBD1 (6 bases). CDR1 is SNHLY and CDR2 is FYNNEI in the germline V gene. The CDR3 is made up of 13 amino acids. V was clipped by 1 base and J by 8 bases, with 11 bases between them. The CDR3 DNA follows: TGTGCCAGCAGTGAAGAACAGGGTTGGGGCTACACCTTC. It is translated as CASSEEQGWGYTF.

The chain carries TRBV7-8 and TRBJ1-2, with D possibly matching TRBD1 (6 bases). Trimming shortened V by 4 bases and J by 0 bases, and 15 bases separated the two germline ends. The length of the CDR3 is 16 residues. Germline assignment: CDR1 SGHVS and CDR2 FQNEAQ. The CDR3 region has the DNA TGTGCCAGCAGCTCTACAACAGGGACGACTAACTATGGCTACACCTTC. Translating gives CASSSTTGTTNYGYTF.

The chain uses TRBV9 and TRBJ2-1; TRBD2 matches 10 bases. V lost 3 bases, J lost 6 bases, and 9 bases stayed unmatched. The CDR3 has 16 residues. Germline V gives CDR1 SGDLS, CDR2 YYNGEE. CDR3 in amino acids: CASSDSGSSGGNEQFF. DNA of the CDR3: TGTGCCAGCAGCGACTCCGGGTCTAGCGGGGGCAATGAGCAGTTCTTC.

V is TRBV27 and J is TRBJ1-1; tentative D call: TRBD1 (6 bases). Germline loops: CDR1 MNHEY, CDR2 SMNVEV (reference sequence). The CDR3 has 15 amino acids. The ends were cut back, 6 bases at V and 0 bases at J, with 14 bases in the middle. The CDR3 region is CASSTSGQLNTEAFF. CDR3 sequence (DNA): TGTGCCAGCAGCACCTCCGGACAGTTGAACACTGAAGCTTTCTTT.

The J gene is TRBJ1-2, the V gene TRBV29-1; tentative D call: TRBD1 (5 bases). The CDR3 extends over 12 amino acids. The germline CDR1 and CDR2 sequences are SQVTM and ANQGSEA. Trimming took 4 bases from V and 10 from J, leaving 16 bases between them. The CDR3 sequence: CSVVPLTVYYTF. The DNA for the CDR3 is TGCAGCGTTGTCCCATTGACAGTATACTACACCTTC.

V gene TRBV15 combines with J gene TRBJ2-7; D gene unclear. The germline V gene encodes CDR1 LNHNV and CDR2 YYDKDF (reference sequence). CDR3 length: 12 residues. Deletions cut 0 bases from V and 4 bases from J, with 4 bases between. CDR3 region: CATSRDRYEQYF. In DNA, the CDR3 is TGTGCCACCAGCAGAGATAGATACGAGCAGTACTTC.

This rearrangement joins TRBV6-1 to TRBJ1-2, with D maybe TRBD1 (6 bases). This CDR3 is built from 15 residues. Trimming took 5 bases from V and 0 from J, leaving 13 bases between them. Germline V gives CDR1 MNHNS, CDR2 SASEGT. The CDR3 coding sequence is TGTGCCAGCAGTTCCCGGGACACACCTAACTATGGCTACACCTTC. Protein: CASSSRDTPNYGYTF.

The J gene is TRBJ1-3, the V gene TRBV6-6; tentatively, D is TRBD1 (6 bases). The germline V gene encodes CDR1 MNHNY and CDR2 SVGAGI (reference sequence). This CDR3 comprises 13 residues. V shed 7 bases and J shed 6 bases, with 13 bases lying between them. CDR3 loop: CASIQQGSNTIYF. The CDR3 nucleotides read TGTGCCAGCATACAACAGGGATCAAACACCATATATTTT.

CDR3 in amino acids: CASDADRAPSPLHF. CDR3 nucleotide sequence: TGTGCCAGCGACGCCGACAGAGCCCCTTCACCCCTCCACTTT. This chain connects TRBV2 to TRBJ1-6; D is perhaps TRBD1 (5 bases). Germline lookup yields CDR1 SNHLY and CDR2 FYNNEI. V dropped 8 bases and J dropped 9 bases, with 17 bases sitting between them. CDR3 length: 14 residues.

The chain has TRBV5-1 and TRBJ2-7; D may be TRBD2 (5 bases). The CDR3 spans 13 residues. Per the germline V gene, CDR1 is SGHRS and CDR2 is YFSETQ. The V gene lost 4 bases and the J gene lost 3 bases, with 11 bases spanning the gap. The CDR3 sequence is CASSRSGNYEQYF. For the CDR3, the DNA is TGCGCCAGCAGCCGGTCCGGGAACTACGAGCAGTACTTC.

The chain combines TRBV11-2 with TRBJ1-3; D might be TRBD1 (5 bases). Trimming took off 0 bases at V and 0 bases at J, with 18 bases between the two ends. Germline assignment: CDR1 SGHAT and CDR2 FQNNGV. This CDR3 region has 19 residues. In DNA, the CDR3 is TGTGCCAGCAGCTTAGATGATGGTCTTACAGGCGGCTCTGGAAACACCATATATTTT. Its translation: CASSLDDGLTGGSGNTIYF.

This chain links TRBV5-4 with TRBJ1-4; 8 bases fit TRBD1. The CDR3 loop spans 14 amino acids. CDR1 is SGHNT, CDR2 YYREEE, per germline (reference sequence). The V segment lost 0 bases and the J segment 7 bases; nucleotides outside the gene matches: 2. In nucleotides, the CDR3 is TGTGCCAGCAGCTTGGGGACAGGGAGTGAAAAACTGTTTTTT. It is translated as CASSLGTGSEKLFF.

The chain uses TRBV10-3 and TRBJ2-1; D unclear. CDR1 and CDR2 from the germline V gene are ENHRY and SYGVKD. The CDR3 is 20 residues long. The V end lost 5 bases, the J end lost 0 bases, and 26 bases lay between the germline ends. Written as DNA, the CDR3 is TGTGCCATCAGTAGAAGTAGCTTTCTCTCTGGTATTTCCTCCTACAATGAGCAGTTCTTC. Its translation: CAISRSSFLSGISSYNEQFF.

The genes are TRBV11-1 and TRBJ1-4; no definite D call. V dropped 5 bases and J dropped 3 bases, with 13 bases sitting between them. The CDR3 is made up of 15 amino acids. CDR1 is SGHAT, CDR2 FQDESV, per germline (reference sequence). In DNA, the CDR3 is TGTGCCAGCAGCCATGAGGGTACGGCTAATGAAAAACTGTTTTTT. Its protein product is CASSHEGTANEKLFF.

The rearrangement uses TRBV19 and TRBJ2-2; 8 bases are shared with TRBD2. CDR1 and CDR2 from the germline V gene are LNHDA and SQIVND (reference sequence). Unmatched junction bases numbered 7, after V lost 5 bases and J lost 5 bases. The CDR3 is 15 residues long. The CDR3 sequence: CASSPAGAGTGELFF. DNA for the CDR3: TGTGCCAGTAGTCCAGCGGGGGCGGGGACCGGGGAGCTGTTTTTT.

This chain uses TRBV7-6 with TRBJ2-2; TRBD1 agrees at 8 bases. This CDR3 spans 16 amino acids. Germline-derived CDR1 and CDR2 are SGHVS and FNYEAQ. V lost 5 bases, J lost 3 bases, and 8 bases stayed unmatched. CDR3: CASSRPQGAHTGELFF. DNA of the CDR3: TGTGCCAGCAGCCGCCCCCAGGGGGCCCACACCGGGGAGCTGTTTTTT.

The genes are TRBV7-8 and TRBJ1-3; possibly TRBD1 for D (5 bases). The CDR3 consists of 16 residues. V lost 5 bases and J lost 2, with 16 bases in between. Germline CDR1 and CDR2: SGHVS and FQNEAQ. The CDR3 region has the DNA TGTGCCAGCAGCCCTCACCGGGGGTATGCTGGAAACACCATATATTTT. It encodes CASSPHRGYAGNTIYF.

This chain links TRBV28 with TRBJ1-1, with D possibly being TRBD1 (5 bases). Germline V CDR1 and CDR2: MDHEN, SYDVKM. The V and J ends lost 7 bases and 6 bases respectively, with 12 bases between them. The CDR3 has 12 amino acids. CDR3 DNA sequence: TGTGCCAGCAAGGGAGGGGATGCTGAAGCTTTCTTT. Residues: CASKGGDAEAFF.

The chain recombines TRBV4-3 with TRBJ1-2; D is possibly TRBD1 (6 bases). Germline-derived CDR1 and CDR2 are LGHNA and YSLEER. V lost 0 bases, J lost 2 bases, and 10 bases lay in between. This CDR3 contains 15 residues. Here the CDR3 reads CASSQDGTPNYGYTF. The CDR3 DNA is TGCGCCAGCAGCCAAGATGGGACACCCAACTATGGCTACACCTTC.

This rearrangement joins TRBV2 to TRBJ1-4; 8 bases match TRBD1. The CDR3 is made up of 16 amino acids. Looked up from germline, CDR1 is SNHLY and CDR2 is FYNNEI. The V and J ends lost 5 bases and 2 bases, in that order; junction bases with no gene match: 7. The CDR3 spells CASSSPGQGTNEKLFF. The CDR3 DNA sequence: TGTGCCAGCAGTTCCCCAGGACAGGGCACTAATGAAAAACTGTTTTTT.

The chain uses TRBV19 and TRBJ1-5, with TRBD1 identical over 8 bases. CDR1 and CDR2 from the germline V gene are LNHDA and SQIVND (reference sequence). Trimming cost V 7 bases and J 1 base; bases outside gene matches: 6. The CDR3 loop spans 15 amino acids. CDR3 protein: CASIGQGRSNQPQHF. The CDR3 nucleotides read TGTGCCAGTATAGGACAGGGACGCAGCAATCAGCCCCAGCATTTT.